This T cell receptor (beta chain) was found in a study of blood T cell repertoires in COVID-19. For the study at large: The United States, Italy and Spain supplied acute and convalescent COVID-19 samples. PBMCs, B-cell-depleted T cells, or T cells provided the cDNA or gDNA that made up the material.

Original handling: Amplification of reference gene primers was used by the study to estimate nucleated cell counts. TCRdb's copy holds only in-frame clones and misses some; the assay was immunoSEQ multiplex PCR. That table is the source of V, J and clone size, and D and trimming were worked out from the DNA. The sample records approximately 210,000 clones, 89% being singletons. The V end was cut by 5 bases, the J end by 1 base, with 13 bases between. Per the germline V gene, CDR1 is WSHSY and CDR2 is SAAADI. The CDR3 has 15 amino acids. The clonotype was recovered from a woman aged 40 to 50 with acute or convalescent COVID-19. The chain links TRBV10-2 to TRBJ2-3, with D possibly being TRBD2 (6 bases). Sequencing input: peripheral blood. DNA for the CDR3: TGCGCCAGCAGTCCGTGGGAGGCAGGCACAGATACGCAGTATTTT. Protein sequence: CASSPWEAGTDTQYF.